One and the same sample provided the 17 T cell receptor beta chains below, sequenced in a study of blood T cell repertoires in COVID-19. Produced via immunoSEQ multiplex PCR; TCRdb's table is partial and in-frame only. The sample lists a few hundred thousand clones, approximately 77% seen once, with approximately 3.1% in the top ten. The sample was peripheral blood. The source is a woman under 30 with acute or convalescent COVID-19.

This sequence joins TRBV6-5 and TRBJ2-1, with 9 bases lining up with TRBD1. The ends lost 6 bases at V and 2 bases at J; junction bases unmatched: 5. The CDR3 is made up of 15 amino acids. Germline V gene data show CDR1 as MNHEY and CDR2 as SVGAGI. The CDR3 is CASRGGTGTYNEQFF. CDR3 nucleotides: TGTGCCAGCAGGGGTGGGACAGGGACCTACAATGAGCAGTTCTTC.

The V gene is TRBV18, the J gene TRBJ2-7; 8 bases are a match to TRBD2. Germline lookup yields CDR1 KGHSH and CDR2 LQKENI. The length of the CDR3 is 16 residues. Losses at the gene ends were 1 base for V and 1 base for J; bases not matched to a gene: 6. The CDR3 nucleotides are TGTGCCAGCTCACCACGTATAACTAGCGGATCCTACGAGCAGTACTTC. This translates into CASSPRITSGSYEQYF.

This clone was recorded many times. The chain joins TRBV2 to TRBJ2-7, with 10 bases identical to TRBD2. The ends lost 6 bases at V and 4 bases at J; junction bases unmatched: 6. The CDR3 runs 14 residues. Looked up from germline, CDR1 is SNHLY and CDR2 is FYNNEI. Here the CDR3 reads CASSALAGVYEQYF. For the CDR3, the DNA is TGTGCCAGCAGCGCGCTAGCGGGAGTTTACGAGCAGTACTTC. Full variable domain (remainder filled in from reference TRBV2 and TRBJ2-7): EPEVTQTPSHQVTQMGQEVILRCVPISNHLYFYWYRQILGQKVEFLVSFYNNEISEKSEIFDDQFSVERPDGSNFTLKIRSTKLEDSAMYFCASSALAGVYEQYFGPGTRLTVT.

The V call is TRBV5-5, the J call TRBJ2-2; 10 bases match TRBD2. From germline, CDR1 is SGHKS and CDR2 YYEKEE (reference sequence). V shed 0 bases and J 3 bases; nucleotides not matched to a gene: 5. The CDR3 totals 17 residues. Written as DNA, the CDR3 is TGTGCCAGCAGCTTGGTAGGGCTAGCGGGAGACACCGGGGAGCTGTTTTTT. Protein product: CASSLVGLAGDTGELFF.

The chain is built from TRBV5-1 and TRBJ1-4; D possibly corresponds to TRBD1 (6 bases). V lost 5 bases and J lost 3, with 11 bases in between. Germline V lookup: CDR1 SGHRS, CDR2 YFSETQ. There are 14 residues in the CDR3. The CDR3: CASSPSGANEKLFF. The CDR3 coding sequence is TGCGCCAGCAGTCCCTCAGGGGCTAATGAAAAACTGTTTTTT.

This chain uses TRBV19 with TRBJ2-2, with 10 nucleotides matching TRBD2. The CDR3 is 15 residues long. Germline lookup yields CDR1 LNHDA and CDR2 SQIVND (reference sequence). Trimming removed 10 bases from V and 3 bases from J; junction bases left unmatched: 8. The CDR3 spells CATEPSGSYTGELFF. In DNA form, the CDR3 reads TGTGCCACCGAACCTAGCGGGAGTTACACCGGGGAGCTGTTTTTT. Variable domain in full (rest from reference TRBV19 and TRBJ2-2): DGGITQSPKYLFRKEGQNVTLSCEQNLNHDAMYWYRQDPGQGLRLIYYSQIVNDFQKGDIAEGYSVSREKKESFPLTVTSAQKNPTAFYLCATEPSGSYTGELFFGEGSRLTVL.

This clone has a single count. The chain combines TRBV7-9 with TRBJ2-1; tentatively, D is TRBD2 (6 bases). The CDR3 sequence is 15 residues long. Trimming took 0 bases from V and 4 from J, leaving 10 bases between them. The germline V gene has CDR1 SEHNR and CDR2 FQNEAQ (reference sequence). The CDR3 DNA sequence: TGTGCCAGCAGCTTAGCTAGCGGAGTTTACAATGAGCAGTTCTTC. The encoded protein is CASSLASGVYNEQFF.

This chain connects TRBV6-6 to TRBJ1-1; D is possibly TRBD1 (5 bases). Trimming shortened V by 2 bases and J by 5 bases, and 15 bases separated the two germline ends. The CDR3 length is 15 residues. Germline V CDR1 and CDR2: MNHNY, SVGAGI (reference sequence). This chain's CDR3 is CASSYRGAGGTEAFF. For the CDR3, the DNA is TGTGCCAGCAGTTACCGCGGGGCAGGTGGGACTGAAGCTTTCTTT.

This clone was picked up one time. J is TRBJ2-1 and V is TRBV27, with 7 nucleotides matching TRBD2. The trim removed 3 bases at V and 8 bases at J, leaving 13 bases unmatched. This CDR3 region has 16 residues. Germline V lookup: CDR1 MNHEY, CDR2 SMNVEV (reference sequence). For the CDR3, the DNA is TGTGCCAGCAGTTTCGGGTTGCGGGAGTTATTAGATGAGCAGTTCTTC. Translating it yields CASSFGLRELLDEQFF.

V and J are TRBV5-3 and TRBJ1-2; TRBD1 is a possible D gene (6 bases). TRBV5-3 is an ORF, with its function uncertain. V dropped 4 bases and J dropped 7 bases, with 11 bases sitting between them. The length of the CDR3 is 12 residues. The CDR3 spells CARSEGQTGYTF. The CDR3 nucleotides are TGTGCCAGAAGCGAAGGACAGACTGGCTACACCTTC.

J is TRBJ1-2 and V is TRBV6-5, with D unclear. This CDR3 comprises 12 residues. The germline V gene encodes CDR1 MNHEY and CDR2 SVGAGI. Between the trimmed V and J ends, which lost 8 bases and 3 bases, there was a span of 10 bases. CDR3 loop: CASLIRDYGYTF. CDR3 in DNA: TGTGCCAGCTTAATCCGGGACTATGGCTACACCTTC.

The rearrangement uses TRBV5-1 and TRBJ1-2; TRBD1 agrees at 9 bases. CDR1 is SGHRS and CDR2 is YFSETQ in the germline V gene. V was clipped by 0 bases and J by 4 bases; unmatched bases: 7. CDR3 length: 16 residues. CDR3 bases: TGCGCCAGCAGCTTGGCCGGACAGGGGAACGGCTATGGCTACACCTTC. Translated: CASSLAGQGNGYGYTF.

The chain links TRBV6-2 or TRBV6-3 to TRBJ1-5, with D perhaps TRBD1 (5 bases). V was shortened by 2 bases and J by 1 base, with 18 bases between the two germline ends. The CDR3 is 18 amino acids. The germline gives CDR1 MNHEY, CDR2 SVGEGT. The CDR3 bases are TGTGCCAGCAGTTACGATAAGGGGTTTGAGGCGAGCAATCAGCCCCAGCATTTT. It encodes CASSYDKGFEASNQPQHF.

The rearrangement joins TRBV3-1 (or the pseudogene TRBV3-2) to TRBJ2-3; the match to TRBD2 covers 7 bases. The CDR3 totals 15 residues. V was pared by 0 bases and J by 3 bases, with 3 bases of the junction left unmatched. Per germline, CDR1 LGHDT and CDR2 YNNKEL (reference sequence). The CDR3 loop is CASSQEREGTDTQYF. CDR3 bases: TGTGCCAGCAGCCAAGAGAGGGAGGGTACAGATACGCAGTATTTT.

This clone was counted only a few times. V and J are TRBV3-1 (or the pseudogene TRBV3-2) and TRBJ1-2, with 10 bases matching TRBD1. CDR1 is LGHDT and CDR2 is YNNKEL in the germline V gene (reference sequence). This CDR3 spans 14 amino acids. With 4 bases clipped from V and 2 bases from J, the junction kept 1 base outside the gene matches. The CDR3: CASSLDRGNYGYTF. DNA of the CDR3: TGTGCCAGCAGCCTGGACAGGGGGAACTATGGCTACACCTTC.

The V gene is TRBV12-5, the J gene TRBJ2-1, with D possibly matching TRBD2 (7 bases). Trimming removed 1 base from V and 7 bases from J, with 17 bases in between. The CDR3 is 16 amino acids. Germline assignment: CDR1 LGHNT and CDR2 FRNRAP. The CDR3 reads CASGLDTRGGLNEQFF. CDR3 nucleotide sequence: TGTGCTAGTGGTTTGGACACAAGGGGGGGGCTTAATGAGCAGTTCTTC.

This chain links TRBV4-3 with TRBJ2-1; 9 nucleotides agree with TRBD2. The V gene end was trimmed by 1 base and the J gene end by 0 bases; junction bases not matched to a gene: 13. The CDR3 loop spans 20 amino acids. The germline V gene has CDR1 LGHNA and CDR2 YSLEER. DNA of the CDR3: TGCGCCAGCAGCCAAGGTTGGAGAAGCGGGAGGTTCAGCTCCTACAATGAGCAGTTCTTC. Amino acids: CASSQGWRSGRFSSYNEQFF.